This TCR beta chain was sequenced during a study of tissue T cells after allogeneic stem cell transplantation (dated 2022 in TCRdb). Concerning the study at large: Using research autopsies of patients with and without GVHD, plus mouse models of GVHD, the study profiled TCR beta repertoires across many tissues. The human arm was a prospective observational study without blinding or randomization.

Library preparation employed the immunoSEQ multiplex PCR assay. TCRbeta CDR3 sequencing was done by Adaptive Biotechnologies at survey depth, reporting CDR3 sequences, V/J genes, productive frequency and template counts. Amplification of TCR beta CDR3 regions was performed from genomic DNA rather than from RNA. The paper's processing steps were these. Jensen-Shannon divergence was used to quantify pairwise repertoire overlap between tissues, with a value of 1 indicating complete divergence and a value of 0 indicating identical repertoires. Tissues were grouped by single-linkage agglomerative hierarchical clustering of pairwise JSD values, and the clustering results were shown as dendrograms. All patient samples were analyzed with GLIPH2 using simulation_depth 1000, kmer_min_depth 3 and cdr3_length_cutoff 8, and only groups containing more than two unique CDR3s were kept. In a standardized tissue-overlap score, Jaccard GLIPH-group overlap across patients was extrapolated to a standard repertoire size of 1000 clones. Associations of diversity with clinical or experimental variables used linear mixed-effect models with tissue fixed effects and individual random effects. Entries here come from immuneACCESS through TCRdb and include only in-frame sequences with V and J called. Some clones fail to appear in such tables; in the studies checked, an unresolved V gene covers under half of the shortfall, and the cause of the remainder is unknown. From that table come the V and J calls and clone size; the DNA was used to work out D and trimming. This sample comprises under 6,000 clones, roughly half of them detected only once. Approximately 7% of the sample rests with the top ten.

The junction shows trimming of 2 bases on V and 2 bases on J, and the gene matches do not reach 2 bases of it. The CDR3 sequence holds 15 residues, the cysteine and phenylalanine included. Of the CDR3's DNA, 42 bases were read; they are in frame from base 1. CDR1 and CDR2 are drawn from the germline V gene (reference sequence): NNHNN, SYGAGS. The intended sense of this specimen's time point label: mouse harvest day 7 after allogeneic transplant. Each mouse graft consisted of 10^7 T-cell-depleted bone marrow cells plus 10^6 splenic CD5+ T cells and was given by tail vein injection. To model GVHD in mice, a major MHC-mismatch B6 (H2b) into BALB/c (H2d) model was used, and tissues were profiled at day 7 or 14. On day 7 or 14 post-transplant, mouse tissues and retro-orbital blood were harvested with separate sterile tools for each animal, and livers were flushed before harvest. Before genomic DNA was isolated with the DNeasy Blood & Tissue Kit, mouse tissues were minced with razor blades in buffered saline.

Overall results and qualifications from the work: Within patients, how anatomically similar the tissues were was a key factor in shaping TCR repertoire composition, regardless of disease or transplant status. Blood and spleen T cells captured only a limited portion of the TCR repertoire detected in tissues, in both patients and mice. Which tissue TCRs were alloreactive or antigen-specific was not determined in the study, and some of the clones might have been host cells that persisted. Not many T cell clones showed up in more than one patient, yet clustering based on motifs uncovered repertoire signatures that were shared across patients in a tissue-specific way. The patient cohort was small and varied clinically, and sampling depth was recognized as a limitation.

Concerning this clone itself: Its antigen specificity is not known. The gene nomenclature and germline references here are murine. The missing CDR3 end, 1 residue past where the read stops, is filled in from the germline J gene.

What was sequenced was gut tissue. The rearranged segments are TRBV13-2 and TRBJ2-7, and 12 junction bases match TRBD2. This TCR came from a female BALB/c mouse given C57BL/6 T cells with graft-versus-host disease after an allogeneic hematopoietic cell transplant. CDR3 DNA, as far as it was read: TGTGCCAGCGGTGACGGGACTGGGGGGACCTATGAACAGTAC. Protein translation: CASGDGTGGTYEQY. The entire CDR3 protein reads CASGDGTGGTYEQYF.